The present T cell receptor (beta chain) was sequenced within a study of cytomegalovirus exposure and HLA in healthy donors. The PCR was carried out with 60 Vbeta primers and 13 Jbeta primers. In the authors' methods: In a later analysis, the count reached 75 million to 90 million unique TCR beta chains, with 9 million to 11 million shared. Sequenced by immunoSEQ multiplex PCR; TCRdb stores in-frame clones only, minus some. V, J and clone size are those of that table, while D and trimming were read from the DNA. In the table there are about 190,000 clones, around 83% of which are singletons. The sample holds one count of this clone. V dropped 6 bases and J dropped 4 bases, with 25 bases sitting between them. CDR3 length: 17 amino acids. Germline V lookup: CDR1 SQVTM, CDR2 ANQGSEA.

The chain links TRBV29-1 to TRBJ2-1; the D gene is possibly TRBD2 (5 bases). This clonotype was obtained from a man aged 50-59 years in good health and CMV-seronegative. The sequenced sample consisted of PBMCs. The CDR3 DNA sequence: TGCAGCGTCCGAATCAAGAGAATAGCGCTGACATACAATGAGCAGTTCTTC. Protein product: CSVRIKRIALTYNEQFF.